This TCR beta chain stems from a study of T cells in localized non-small cell lung cancer. Trimming left V 5 bases short and J 3 bases short, with 11 bases between. This CDR3 contains 14 residues. CDR1 is SNHLY and CDR2 is FYNNEI in the germline V gene. The protocol was immunoSEQ multiplex PCR, while the TCRdb copy is restricted to in-frame clones and leaves out a portion. The sample yields about 17,000 clones, around 88% seen once. Study outcomes and limitations: Sequencing was limited to one tumor region, leaving the possibility of heterogeneity open. Longer overall survival accompanied higher blood T cell density. It was uninvolved adjacent lung that showed the highest T cell clonality, exceeding tumor. Adjacent lung exhibited a median of about 56 among the 100 most abundant tumor clones.

This clone was counted a single time. What it binds is unknown. Here the sequenced sample was peripheral blood, taken before any cancer treatment. The gene calls are TRBV2 and TRBJ1-5; possibly TRBD1 for D (6 bases). The receptor comes from a male donor aged 60 or over with stage III lung adenocarcinoma. CDR3 protein: CASSWQGYNQPQHF. CDR3 coding DNA: TGTGCCAGCAGTTGGCAGGGGTACAATCAGCCCCAGCATTTT.